This T cell receptor beta chain was documented in a study of blood T cell repertoires in COVID-19. Losses at the gene ends were 5 bases for V and 0 bases for J; bases not matched to a gene: 4. The CDR3 is 15 amino acids. Per the germline V gene, CDR1 is SGHVS and CDR2 is FQNEAQ. Some clones are missing from TCRdb's copy, which holds only in-frame ones; the method was immunoSEQ multiplex PCR. The sample contains roughly 100,000 clones, 85% of which appear only once. The source is a man aged 50-59 years with acute or convalescent COVID-19. Sequencing used peripheral blood. J is TRBJ1-5 and V is TRBV7-8; 7 nucleotides agree with TRBD1. The CDR3 spells CASSQGTVSNQPQHF. Here the CDR3 DNA reads TGTGCCAGCAGCCAGGGGACAGTTAGCAATCAGCCCCAGCATTTT. The variable domain in full, with the rest retrieved from reference TRBV7-8 and TRBJ1-5, is GAGVSQSPRYKVAKRGQDVALRCDPISGHVSLFWYQQALGQGPEFLTYFQNEAQLDKSGLPSDRFFAERPEGSVSTLKIQRTQQEDSAVYLCASSQGTVSNQPQHFGDGTRLSIL.